Listed below are T cell receptor beta chains from one sample, sequenced in a study of T cells in Graves' hyperthyroidism and ophthalmopathy. TCRdb passed the multiplex PCR reads through MiXCR, listing each CDR3 protein once. Of hundreds of thousands of distinct CDR3 sequences listed, about 15% are singletons. The sample taken for sequencing was blood. These receptor sequences come from a woman aged 25 to 45 with Graves' hyperthyroidism. Both conserved end residues are part of each CDR3. D genes are given only for firm matches. Size is omitted from some rows. Given values are once, few, many or a class for expanded clones.

>many|.|TRBJ1-5|TRBV28
CASRGSNQPQHF
TGTGCCAGCAGGGGATCCAATCAGCCCCAGCATTTT
>.|.|TRBJ2-7|TRBV3-1
CASSQGGRYYERYF
TGTGCCAGCAGCCAAGGGGGGAGGTACTACGAGCGGTACTTC
>many|TRBD2|TRBJ2-1|TRBV7-2
CASSHRGGGHHNEQFF
TGTGCCAGCAGCCACCGGGGGGGCGGTCACCACAATGAGCAGTTCTTC
>many|.|TRBJ1-2|TRBV11-2
CASSLESGSYGYTF
TGTGCCAGCAGCTTAGAATCGGGCAGCTATGGCTACACCTTC
>.|.|TRBJ2-5|TRBV5-1
CASNLQGQETQYF
TGCGCCAGCAATTTACAGGGCCAAGAGACCCAGTACTTC
>many|TRBD2|TRBJ2-1|TRBV20-1
CSARDPLAGNGHEQFF
TGCAGTGCTAGAGACCCCCTAGCGGGAAATGGCCATGAGCAGTTCTTC
>.|TRBD2|TRBJ2-3|TRBV10-3
CAITPGLAGDTQYF
TGTGCCATCACACCGGGACTAGCGGGAGATACGCAGTATTTT
>.|.|TRBJ2-7|TRBV20-1
CSAIRGQINEQYF
TGCAGTGCTATCCGCGGGCAGATCAACGAGCAGTACTTC
>few|TRBD2|TRBJ2-1|TRBV7-8
CASSLARALAGAGNEQFF
TGTGCCAGCAGCTTAGCGCGGGCTCTAGCGGGAGCTGGCAATGAGCAGTTCTTC
>.|TRBD1|TRBJ1-5|TRBV20-1
CSARPGTGGAPQHF
TGCAGTGCTAGACCCGGGACAGGGGGAGCGCCCCAGCATTTT
>many|.|TRBJ2-1|TRBV24-1
CATSDLLGAEQFF
TGTGCCACCAGTGATTTGCTGGGGGCTGAGCAGTTCTTC